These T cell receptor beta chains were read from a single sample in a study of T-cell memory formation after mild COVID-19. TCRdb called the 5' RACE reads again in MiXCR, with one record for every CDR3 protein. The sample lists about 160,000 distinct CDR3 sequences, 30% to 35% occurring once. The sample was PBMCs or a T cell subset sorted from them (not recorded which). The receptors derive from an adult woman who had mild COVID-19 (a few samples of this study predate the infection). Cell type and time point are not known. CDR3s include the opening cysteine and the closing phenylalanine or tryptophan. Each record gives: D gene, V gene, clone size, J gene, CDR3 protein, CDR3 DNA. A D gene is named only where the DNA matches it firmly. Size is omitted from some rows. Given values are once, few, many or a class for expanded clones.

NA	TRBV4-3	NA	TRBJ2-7	CASSQASGPSYEQYF	TGCGCCAGCAGCCAAGCGAGCGGCCCCTCCTACGAGCAGTACTTC
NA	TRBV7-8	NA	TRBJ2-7	CASSLATGAYEQYF	TGTGCCAGCAGCTTAGCGACGGGGGCCTACGAGCAGTACTTC
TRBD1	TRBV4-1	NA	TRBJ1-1	CASSQGQGLVEAFF	TGCGCCAGCAGCCAGGGACAGGGGCTAGTTGAAGCTTTCTTT
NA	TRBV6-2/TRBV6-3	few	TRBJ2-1	CASSPGLYNEQFF	TGTGCCAGCAGCCCTGGACTTTACAATGAGCAGTTCTTC
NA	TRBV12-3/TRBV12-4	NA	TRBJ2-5	CASSPPSGPKVETQYF	TGTGCCAGCAGCCCCCCATCGGGACCGAAGGTAGAGACCCAGTACTTC
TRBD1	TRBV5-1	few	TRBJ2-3	CASSLDPSGQGAATQYF	TGCGCCAGCAGCTTGGACCCCTCGGGACAGGGGGCTGCTACGCAGTATTTT
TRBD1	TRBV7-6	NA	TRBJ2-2	CASSPRGGQGDTGELFF	TGTGCCAGCAGCCCTAGGGGGGGACAGGGGGACACCGGGGAGCTGTTTTTT
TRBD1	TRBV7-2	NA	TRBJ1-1	CASSRQGGGNTEAFF	TGTGCCAGCAGCCGACAGGGTGGGGGGAACACTGAAGCTTTCTTT
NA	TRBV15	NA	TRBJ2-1	CATSRDLWPGNEQFF	TGTGCCACCAGCAGAGATCTGTGGCCGGGGAATGAGCAGTTCTTC
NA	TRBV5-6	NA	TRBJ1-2	CASSLWEVNYGYTF	TGTGCCAGCAGCTTGTGGGAGGTTAACTATGGCTACACCTTC
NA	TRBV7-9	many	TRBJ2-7	CASSTGYEQYF	TGTGCCAGCAGCACAGGGTACGAGCAGTACTTC
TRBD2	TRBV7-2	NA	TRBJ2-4	CASSLGTSGRVGKNIQYF	TGTGCCAGCAGCTTAGGGACTAGCGGGAGGGTTGGCAAAAACATTCAGTACTTC
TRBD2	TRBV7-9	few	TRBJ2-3	CASSPPPGLAGGDTQYF	TGTGCCAGCAGCCCCCCGCCCGGACTAGCGGGAGGAGATACGCAGTATTTT
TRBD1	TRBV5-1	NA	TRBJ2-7	CASHRGQGRLGEQYF	TGCGCCAGCCACCGCGGACAGGGAAGGCTTGGGGAGCAGTACTTC
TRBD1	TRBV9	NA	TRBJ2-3	CASSGWDSSTDTQYF	TGTGCCAGCAGCGGTTGGGACAGTAGCACAGATACGCAGTATTTT
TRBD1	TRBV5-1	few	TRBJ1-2	CASSEPGQGYTF	TGCGCCAGCAGCGAACCGGGACAGGGCTACACCTTC
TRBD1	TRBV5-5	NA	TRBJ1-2	CASSVMPGQAYGYTF	TGTGCCAGCAGCGTAATGCCGGGACAGGCGTATGGCTACACCTTC
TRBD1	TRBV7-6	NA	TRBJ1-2	CASSPSTGGGCGYTF	TGTGCCAGCAGCCCTAGTACAGGGGGCGGCTGTGGCTACACCTTC
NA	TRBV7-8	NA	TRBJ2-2	CASSPLVPSNTGELFF	TGTGCCAGCAGCCCCTTGGTACCTTCGAACACCGGGGAGCTGTTTTTT
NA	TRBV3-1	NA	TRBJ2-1	CASSQEADVSYNEQFF	TGTGCCAGCAGCCAAGAAGCGGACGTTTCCTACAATGAGCAGTTCTTC
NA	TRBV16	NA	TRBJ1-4	CASSQSWEKLFF	TGTGCCAGCAGCCAATCTTGGGAAAAACTGTTTTTT
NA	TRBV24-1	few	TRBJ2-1	CATSDAGTPSNEQFF	TGTGCCACCAGTGACGCCGGGACACCGTCCAATGAGCAGTTCTTC
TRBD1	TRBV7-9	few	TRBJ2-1	CASSARQGQFF	TGTGCCAGCAGCGCTCGACAGGGACAGTTCTTC
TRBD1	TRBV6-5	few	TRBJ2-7	CASRFRDRGTYEQYF	TGTGCCAGCAGATTCCGGGACAGGGGTACCTACGAGCAGTACTTC
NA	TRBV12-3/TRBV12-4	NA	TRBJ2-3	CASSLRDFTDTQYF	TGTGCCAGCAGTTTACGGGACTTCACAGATACGCAGTATTTT
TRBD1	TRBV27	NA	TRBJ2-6	CASRPGTGRYSGANVLTF	TGTGCCAGCAGGCCCGGGACAGGAAGATACTCTGGGGCCAACGTCCTGACTTTC
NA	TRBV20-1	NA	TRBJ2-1	CSARPWRSSSPNEQFF	TGCAGTGCTAGACCTTGGCGGAGTTCCTCCCCCAATGAGCAGTTCTTC
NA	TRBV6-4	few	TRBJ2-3	CASSDGQGATDTQYF	TGTGCCAGCAGTGACGGCCAGGGAGCAACAGATACGCAGTATTTT
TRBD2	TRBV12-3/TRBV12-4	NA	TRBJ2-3	CASSPGLQTDTQYF	TGTGCCAGCAGCCCGGGACTACAAACAGATACGCAGTATTTT
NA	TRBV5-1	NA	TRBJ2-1	CASSLSLDVYNEQFF	TGCGCCAGCAGCTTAAGCTTGGACGTATACAATGAGCAGTTCTTC
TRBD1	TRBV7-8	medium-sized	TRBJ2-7	CASSPGTADEQYF	TGTGCCAGCAGCCCCGGGACAGCCGACGAGCAGTACTTC
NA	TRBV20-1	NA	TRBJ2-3	CSADITDTQYF	TGCAGTGCGGACATCACAGATACGCAGTATTTT
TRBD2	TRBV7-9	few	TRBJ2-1	CASLESGRINEQFF	TGTGCCAGCCTTGAAAGCGGGAGGATCAATGAGCAGTTCTTC
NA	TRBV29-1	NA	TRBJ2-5	CSVDPGQRFQETQYF	TGCAGCGTTGACCCGGGCCAGCGGTTCCAAGAGACCCAGTACTTC
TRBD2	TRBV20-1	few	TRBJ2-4	CSARDRGGVAKNIQYF	TGCAGTGCTAGAGATCGGGGGGGAGTCGCCAAAAACATTCAGTACTTC
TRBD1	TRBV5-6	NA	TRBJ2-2	CASSLQGRDTGELFF	TGTGCCAGCAGCTTACAGGGGCGAGACACCGGGGAGCTGTTTTTT
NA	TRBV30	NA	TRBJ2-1	CAWASQLGNEQFF	TGTGCCTGGGCGAGTCAGCTCGGCAATGAGCAGTTCTTC
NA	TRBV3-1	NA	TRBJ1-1	CASSTQRVGTEAFF	TGTGCCAGCAGCACTCAAAGAGTTGGCACTGAAGCTTTCTTT
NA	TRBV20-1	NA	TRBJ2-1	CSARGPTTGEQFF	TGCAGTGCTCGAGGACCAACCACGGGTGAGCAGTTCTTC
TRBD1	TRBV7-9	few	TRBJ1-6	CASSRAGQGDSPLHF	TGTGCCAGCAGTCGAGCAGGACAGGGGGACTCACCCCTCCACTTT
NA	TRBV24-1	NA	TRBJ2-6	CATSDPAGSGANVLTF	TGTGCCACCAGTGACCCCGCAGGGAGTGGGGCCAACGTCCTGACTTTC
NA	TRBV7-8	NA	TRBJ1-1	CASSPPTGWNTEAFF	TGTGCCAGCAGCCCACCCACGGGGTGGAACACTGAAGCTTTCTTT